The rows below give T cell receptor beta chains drawn from one sample of a study of cytomegalovirus exposure and HLA in healthy donors. The repertoire was sequenced with immunoSEQ multiplex PCR; TCRdb's copy has only in-frame clones and lacks some. The sample yields some 130,000 clones, around 80% seen once. The sequenced sample was PBMCs. Receptors were obtained from a man younger than 45 in good health. Each CDR3 is given with its conserved first and last residue. Size is stated for part of the rows, as once, few or many counts, or as a class when the clone is expanded.

clone_size j_call v_call cdr3_aa
NA TRBJ2-7 TRBV30 CAWSGPLSYEQYF
NA TRBJ1-3 TRBV7-9 CASSLDRASGNTIYF
once TRBJ2-3 TRBV10-1 CASSESEIAGCTDTQYF
NA TRBJ2-1 TRBV7-9 CASPMQFF
NA TRBJ2-3 TRBV11-2 CASLGSGTDTQYF
NA TRBJ2-3 TRBV9 CASSVLAGATDTQYF
NA TRBJ1-2 TRBV9 CASTKRGAYGYTF
NA TRBJ2-3 TRBV6-1 CASSGGTGGIITTDTQYF
once TRBJ2-1 TRBV5-1 CASSLGDRDLVEQFF
NA TRBJ1-6 TRBV5-1 CASKGGQRDSPLHF
NA TRBJ2-7 TRBV19 CASSSRKRGTYEQYF
NA TRBJ2-6 TRBV2 CASLHRDSGANVLTF
NA TRBJ1-1 TRBV10-2 CASVGQPNTEAFF
NA TRBJ1-6 TRBV27 CASSSLQGNNSPLHF
NA TRBJ1-1 TRBV12-5 CASGLGRMNTEAFF
few TRBJ1-2 TRBV18 CASSDQTQTAPRGYTF
NA TRBJ2-7 TRBV4-1 CASSQTEDPSYEQYF
NA TRBJ1-2 TRBV14 CASSQDSDRGVSGYTF
NA TRBJ1-2 TRBV28 CAAQQGAGGYTF
once TRBJ1-1 TRBV29-1 CSVLTGGAKAFF
few TRBJ2-2 TRBV29-1 CSVVGRDRASGELFF
NA TRBJ2-7 TRBV21-1 CARPGGLASHEQYF
NA TRBJ2-7 TRBV6-5 CASPKREREDEQYF
NA TRBJ2-2 TRBV5-1 CASSLVGAGGGNTGELFF
NA TRBJ2-4 TRBV11-3 CASSLVRGLKNIQYF
NA TRBJ2-5 TRBV28 CASNDDGTSGRPRGETQYF
once TRBJ2-1 TRBV25-1 CASSEWGPGTGRDEQFF
NA TRBJ2-6 TRBV15 CATSRTGVGANVLTF
NA TRBJ2-3 TRBV29-1 CSVEEPAGWYDTDTQYF
NA TRBJ1-2 TRBV30 CACGDRANYGYTF
NA TRBJ2-5 TRBV5-8 CASSLGVTPGGETQYF
NA TRBJ1-6 TRBV30 CAWTLGTANSPLHF
NA TRBJ2-5 TRBV5-4 CASSYRGLAGTETQYF
NA TRBJ2-7 TRBV27 CASSFREGYEQYF
NA TRBJ2-1 TRBV5-8 CASSLGAGVEQFF
NA TRBJ1-1 TRBV14 CASSQGLVGGLGGAFF
NA TRBJ2-1 TRBV21-1 CASSKARAMWNEQFF
few TRBJ1-1 TRBV18 CASSPPLSLRGTEAFF
NA TRBJ2-7 TRBV14 CASSQLNRRGEQYF
few TRBJ1-2 TRBV18 CASSQTGGYGYTF
NA TRBJ1-3 TRBV6-6 CASSNFGQGNGNTIYF
NA TRBJ2-1 TRBV7-9 CASNNNEQFF
NA TRBJ2-7 TRBV30 CAWRFGGGAGNEQYF
NA TRBJ1-3 TRBV19 CASRTETGNTIYF
NA TRBJ2-3 TRBV18 CAGSNNLGLTDTQYF
NA TRBJ1-4 TRBV19 CASSDWTEGVEKLFF
NA TRBJ2-7 TRBV9 CASSVGGGAASSYEQYF
NA TRBJ2-1 TRBV28 CASSPGAGHNEQFF
many TRBJ2-1 TRBV2 CANGLGQGNEQFF
NA TRBJ2-5 TRBV10-1 CASSPRAGTQETQYF
NA TRBJ1-5 TRBV7-2 CASSLQISGNQPQHF
NA TRBJ1-1 TRBV7-9 CSSSLADIMNTEAFF
NA TRBJ1-5 TRBV4-1 CASSQRTGGNQPQHF